The clone carrying this T cell receptor (beta chain) was counted at least ten times. Its specificity is unknown. Drawn from each donor were ten milliliters of peripheral blood. This sample is part of a study of blood T cells in healthy people across ages. General study findings and limits: TCR beta diversity per million T cells fell roughly linearly with age. More naive CD4+ cells and higher diversity marked long-lived donors relative to aged donors.

It was with a sample-barcoded 5' primer and a J-beta primer mix that a second PCR of roughly 6 to 12 cycles was run. The template-switch adaptor was a 5' adaptor with 12 random nucleotides. It tagged each cDNA molecule. A single record per CDR3 protein comes from TCRdb applying MiXCR to the 5' RACE reads. The data contain more than 800,000 distinct CDR3 sequences, less than 35% of them singletons. This CDR3 has 14 residues. V dropped 3 bases and J dropped 11 bases, with 19 bases sitting between them. This TCR was recovered from a woman at least 80 years old in good health. Sequenced material: blood. This chain joins TRBV12-3 or TRBV12-4 and TRBJ2-5; a weak D match, TRBD1 (5 bases). CDR3 residues: CASSFGQADIKQYF. CDR3 coding DNA: TGTGCCAGCAGTTTTGGACAAGCCGACATCAAGCAGTACTTC.